This T cell receptor (beta chain) appears in the sequencing data of a study of blood T cells in healthy people across ages. Overall study results and limits: TCR beta diversity correlated strongly with naive T cell percentage.

The authors ran a second PCR of 7 to 11 cycles using a sample-barcoded 5' primer and a J-beta primer mix. Tagging of each cDNA molecule was performed by a template-switch adaptor with 12 random nucleotides. One entry per CDR3 protein, called by TCRdb with MiXCR from the 5' RACE reads. The sample yields about a million distinct CDR3 sequences, about 44% seen once. This clonotype was found many times. What it binds is not known. The CDR3 sequence is 13 residues long. J lost 5 bases, V lost 4 bases, and 2 bases had no gene match. Germline V gene data show CDR1 as SGHKS and CDR2 as YYEKEE (reference sequence).

The sample comprised blood. The receptor was isolated from a man aged 30-40 years in good health. The V and J genes are TRBV5-5 and TRBJ1-5, with 8 positions matching TRBD1. As DNA, the CDR3 is TGTGCCAGCAGCAAGACAGGGGATCAGCCCCAGCATTTT. It encodes CASSKTGDQPQHF.